This TCR beta chain came from a study of cytomegalovirus exposure and HLA in healthy donors. Study-wide points: The tendency of first-cohort TCR clusters to co-occur in the 120 validation repertoires was identified by a subsequent analysis. Through in vitro validation, three CMV-associated chains were shown to be specific for CMV antigens. Cytomegalovirus-associated status was assigned to about 180 TCR beta chains.

Repertoires were generated with immunoSEQ multiplex PCR, while TCRdb's copy carries only in-frame clones and drops some. This repertoire shows tens of thousands of clones, 80% to 90% found once; its top ten account for around 4%. Turning to this clone: Its antigen is not known.

The germline gives CDR1 LGHNA, CDR2 YNFKEQ. The V end lost 1 base, the J end lost 7 bases, and 11 bases lay between the germline ends. There are 14 residues in the CDR3. The rearrangement joins TRBV4-2 to TRBJ2-1, with D possibly TRBD1 on 6 matching bases. The source is a woman between 18 and 30 years old in good health and CMV-seropositive. Input material: PBMCs. The CDR3 region has the DNA TGTGCCAGCAGCCAAGTCACAGGGAAGAATGAGCAGTTCTTC. Translation: CASSQVTGKNEQFF.